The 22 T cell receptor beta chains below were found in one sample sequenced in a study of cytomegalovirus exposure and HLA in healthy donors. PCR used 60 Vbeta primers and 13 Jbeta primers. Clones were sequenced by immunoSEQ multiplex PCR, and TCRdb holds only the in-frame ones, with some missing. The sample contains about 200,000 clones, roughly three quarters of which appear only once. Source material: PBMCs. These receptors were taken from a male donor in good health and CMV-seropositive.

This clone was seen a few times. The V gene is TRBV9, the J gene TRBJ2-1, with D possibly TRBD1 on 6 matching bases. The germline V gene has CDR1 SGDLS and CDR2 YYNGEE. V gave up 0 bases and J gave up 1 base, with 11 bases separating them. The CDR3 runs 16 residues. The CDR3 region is CASSVGGGFSYNEQFF. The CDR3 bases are TGTGCCAGCAGCGTAGGAGGGGGATTTTCCTACAATGAGCAGTTCTTC.

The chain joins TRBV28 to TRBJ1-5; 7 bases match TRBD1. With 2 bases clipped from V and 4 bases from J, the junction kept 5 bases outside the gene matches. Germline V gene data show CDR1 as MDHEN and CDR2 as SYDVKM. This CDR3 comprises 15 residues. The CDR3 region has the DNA TGTGCCAGCAGTTTAGTGGACAGGTTGAATCAGCCCCAGCATTTT. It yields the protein CASSLVDRLNQPQHF.

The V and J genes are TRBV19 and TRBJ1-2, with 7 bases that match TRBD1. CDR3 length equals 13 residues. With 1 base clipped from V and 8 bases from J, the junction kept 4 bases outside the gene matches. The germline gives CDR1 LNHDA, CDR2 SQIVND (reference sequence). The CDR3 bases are TGTGCCAGTAGTATAGGTGGGACAGACGGCTACACCTTC. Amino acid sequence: CASSIGGTDGYTF.

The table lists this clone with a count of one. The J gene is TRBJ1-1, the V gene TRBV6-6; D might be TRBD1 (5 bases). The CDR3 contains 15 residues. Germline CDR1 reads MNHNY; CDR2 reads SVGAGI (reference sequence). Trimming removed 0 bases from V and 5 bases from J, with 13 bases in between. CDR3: CASSYSGQGRTEAFF. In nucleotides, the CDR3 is TGTGCCAGCAGTTACTCAGGACAAGGACGTACTGAAGCTTTCTTT.

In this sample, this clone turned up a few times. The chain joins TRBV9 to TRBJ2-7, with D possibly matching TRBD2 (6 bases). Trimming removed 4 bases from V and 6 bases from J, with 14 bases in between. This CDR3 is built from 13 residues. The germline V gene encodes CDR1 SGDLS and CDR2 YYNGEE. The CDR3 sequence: CASSPRDFGEQYF. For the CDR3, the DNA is TGTGCCAGCAGCCCCCGGGACTTCGGCGAGCAGTACTTC. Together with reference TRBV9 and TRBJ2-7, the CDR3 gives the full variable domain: DSGVTQTPKHLITATGQRVTLRCSPRSGDLSVYWYQQSLDQGLQFLIQYYNGEERAKGNILERFSAQQFPDLHSELNLSSLELGDSALYFCASSPRDFGEQYFGPGTRLTVT.

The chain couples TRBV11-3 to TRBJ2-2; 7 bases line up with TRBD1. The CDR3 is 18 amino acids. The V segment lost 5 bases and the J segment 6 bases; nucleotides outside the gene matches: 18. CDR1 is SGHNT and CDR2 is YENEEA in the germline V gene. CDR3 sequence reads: CASSPGVDRQRNAGELFF. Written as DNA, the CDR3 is TGTGCCAGCAGCCCGGGCGTGGACAGGCAGAGGAATGCCGGGGAGCTGTTTTTT.

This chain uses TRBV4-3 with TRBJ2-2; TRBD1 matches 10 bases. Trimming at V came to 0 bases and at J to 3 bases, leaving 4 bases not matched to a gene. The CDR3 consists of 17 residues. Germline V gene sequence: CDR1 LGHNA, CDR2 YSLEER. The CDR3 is CASSQDDRGLDTGELFF. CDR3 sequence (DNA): TGCGCCAGCAGCCAAGATGACAGGGGGCTGGACACCGGGGAGCTGTTTTTT.

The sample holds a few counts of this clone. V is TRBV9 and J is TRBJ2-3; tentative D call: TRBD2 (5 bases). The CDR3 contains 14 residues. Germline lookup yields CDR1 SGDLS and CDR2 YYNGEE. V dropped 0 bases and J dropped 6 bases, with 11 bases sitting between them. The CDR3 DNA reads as TGTGCCAGCAGCGTAGCTGGAGCGGCCGATACGCAGTATTTT. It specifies CASSVAGAADTQYF.

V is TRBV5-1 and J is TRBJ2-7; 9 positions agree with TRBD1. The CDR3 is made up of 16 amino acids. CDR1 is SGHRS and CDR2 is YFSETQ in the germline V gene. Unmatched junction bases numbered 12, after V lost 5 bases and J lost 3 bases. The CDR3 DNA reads TGCGCCAGCAGACGACTCCCGGGACAGGGTAACTACGAGCAGTACTTC. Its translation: CASRRLPGQGNYEQYF.

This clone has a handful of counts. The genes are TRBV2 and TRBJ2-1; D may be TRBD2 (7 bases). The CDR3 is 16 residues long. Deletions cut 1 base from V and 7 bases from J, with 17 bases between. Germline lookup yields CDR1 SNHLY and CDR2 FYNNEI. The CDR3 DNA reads TGTGCCAGCAGTGAAGGGGGCGGGGGCTGGCGGAATGAGCAGTTCTTC. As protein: CASSEGGGGWRNEQFF. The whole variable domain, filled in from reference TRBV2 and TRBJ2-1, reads EPEVTQTPSHQVTQMGQEVILRCVPISNHLYFYWYRQILGQKVEFLVSFYNNEISEKSEIFDDQFSVERPDGSNFTLKIRSTKLEDSAMYFCASSEGGGGWRNEQFFGPGTRLTVL.

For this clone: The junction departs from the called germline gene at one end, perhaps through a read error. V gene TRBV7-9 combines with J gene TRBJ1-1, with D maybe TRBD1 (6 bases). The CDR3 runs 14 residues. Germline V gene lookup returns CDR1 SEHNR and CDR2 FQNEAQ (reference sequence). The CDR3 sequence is CSSSFFQGPTEAFF. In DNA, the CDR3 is TGTTCCAGCAGCTTTTTCCAGGGGCCCACTGAAGCTTTCTTT.

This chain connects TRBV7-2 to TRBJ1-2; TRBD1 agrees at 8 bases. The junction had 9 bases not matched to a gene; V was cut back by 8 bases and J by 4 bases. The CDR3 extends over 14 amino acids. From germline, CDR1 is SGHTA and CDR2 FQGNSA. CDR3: CASLEQGGGYGYTF. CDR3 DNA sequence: TGTGCCAGCCTCGAACAGGGGGGTGGCTATGGCTACACCTTC.

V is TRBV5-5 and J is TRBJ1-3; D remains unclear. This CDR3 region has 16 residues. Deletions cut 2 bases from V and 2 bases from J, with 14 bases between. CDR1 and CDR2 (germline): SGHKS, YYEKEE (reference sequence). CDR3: CASSFYTVNTGNTIYF. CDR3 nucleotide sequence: TGTGCCAGCAGCTTTTATACAGTAAACACTGGAAACACCATATATTTT.

The CDR3 reads CSVPRQGEVFF. The DNA of the CDR3 is TGCAGCGTTCCCCGCCAGGGCGAGGTGTTCTTC. The chain carries TRBV29-1 and TRBJ2-1; D may be TRBD1 (5 bases). The V end was cut by 5 bases, the J end by 15 bases, with 17 bases between. The V gene's germline CDR1 is SQVTM and CDR2 ANQGSEA. This CDR3 is 11 amino acids long.

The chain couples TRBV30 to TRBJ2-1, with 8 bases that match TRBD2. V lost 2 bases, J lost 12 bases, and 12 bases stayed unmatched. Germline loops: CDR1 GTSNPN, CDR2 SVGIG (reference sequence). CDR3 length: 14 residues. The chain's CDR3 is CAWSWYGRAERQFF. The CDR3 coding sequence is TGTGCCTGGAGTTGGTACGGGAGGGCCGAGAGGCAGTTCTTC. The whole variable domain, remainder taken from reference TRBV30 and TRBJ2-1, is SQTIHQWPATLVQPVGSPLSLECTVEGTSNPNLYWYRQAAGRGLQLLFYSVGIGQISSEVPQNLSASRPQDRQFILSSKKLLLSDSGFYLCAWSWYGRAERQFFGPGTRLTVL.

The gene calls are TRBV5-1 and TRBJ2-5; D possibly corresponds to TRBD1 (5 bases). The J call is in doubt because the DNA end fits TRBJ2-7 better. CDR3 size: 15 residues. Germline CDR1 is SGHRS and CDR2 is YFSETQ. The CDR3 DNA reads TGCGCCAGCAGCCTCTTCACAGACAGTTACTACGAGCAGTACTTC. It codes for CASSLFTDSYYEQYF.

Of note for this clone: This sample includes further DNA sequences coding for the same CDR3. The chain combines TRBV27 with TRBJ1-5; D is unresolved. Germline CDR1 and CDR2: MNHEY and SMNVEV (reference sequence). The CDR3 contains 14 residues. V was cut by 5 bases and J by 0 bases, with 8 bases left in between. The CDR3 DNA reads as TGTGCCAGCAGTCTGACTTATAGCAATCAGCCCCAGCATTTT. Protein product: CASSLTYSNQPQHF.

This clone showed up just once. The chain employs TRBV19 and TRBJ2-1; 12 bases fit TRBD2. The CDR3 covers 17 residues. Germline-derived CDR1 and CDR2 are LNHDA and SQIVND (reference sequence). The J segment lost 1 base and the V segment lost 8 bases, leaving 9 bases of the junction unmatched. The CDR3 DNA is TGTGCCAGTGTTCTAGCGGGGGGGCGTGGGTCCTACAATGAGCAGTTCTTC. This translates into CASVLAGGRGSYNEQFF.

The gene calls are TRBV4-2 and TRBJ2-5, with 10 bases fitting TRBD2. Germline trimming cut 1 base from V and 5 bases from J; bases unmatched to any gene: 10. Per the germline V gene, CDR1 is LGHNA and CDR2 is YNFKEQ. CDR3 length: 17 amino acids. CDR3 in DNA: TGTGCCAGCAGCCAAGGGGGAAGCGGGGGGGCCCGTGAGACCCAGTACTTC. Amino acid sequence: CASSQGGSGGARETQYF.

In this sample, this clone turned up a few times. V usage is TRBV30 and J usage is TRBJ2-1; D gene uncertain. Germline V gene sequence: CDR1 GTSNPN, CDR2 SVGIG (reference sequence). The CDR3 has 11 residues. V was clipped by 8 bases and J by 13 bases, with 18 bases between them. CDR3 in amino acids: CATITRLDQFF. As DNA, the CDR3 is TGTGCCACTATTACGCGTCTGGATCAGTTCTTC.

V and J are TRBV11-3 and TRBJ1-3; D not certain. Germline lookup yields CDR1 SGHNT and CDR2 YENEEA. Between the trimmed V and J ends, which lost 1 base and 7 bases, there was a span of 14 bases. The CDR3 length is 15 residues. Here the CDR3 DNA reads TGTGCCAGCAGCTTAGCGTCTGGGCGCGGGAACACCATATATTTT. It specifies CASSLASGRGNTIYF.

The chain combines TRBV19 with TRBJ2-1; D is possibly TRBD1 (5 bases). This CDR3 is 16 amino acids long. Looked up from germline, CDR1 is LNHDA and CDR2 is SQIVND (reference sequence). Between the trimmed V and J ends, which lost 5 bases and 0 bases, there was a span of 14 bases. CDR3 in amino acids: CASSWPQGSSYNEQFF. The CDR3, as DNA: TGTGCCAGTAGTTGGCCTCAGGGAAGCTCCTACAATGAGCAGTTCTTC.